This T cell receptor (beta chain) comes out of a study of OX40 agonist ivuxolimab in advanced cancers. Study-wide context: Aged about 23 to 80 with a mean of roughly 63 years, they were approximately 80% male. Of the participants, more than 35% had some prior anti-PD-1, anti-PD-L1 or anti-CTLA-4 therapy, which was allowed. Broader study findings: The mean number of expanded clones was higher in CD8+ T cells than in CD4+.

Details on this clone: Its specificity is unknown.

Autoimmune disease history or systemic immunosuppression disqualified patients. The CDR3 spans 13 residues. Trimming shortened V by 1 base and J by 12 bases, and 13 bases separated the two germline ends. Germline CDR1 and CDR2: SGHAT and FQNNGV. Here immunoSEQ multiplex PCR was the method, and the copy in TCRdb shows in-frame clones only, minus some. The data show tens of thousands of clones, with 88% seen just once and about 8% held by the top ten. The rearrangement links TRBV11-2 to TRBJ1-5; no clear D. This receptor was taken from an adult with an advanced solid tumor such as melanoma, head and neck, liver or kidney cancer. The specimen comprised CD4+ or CD8+ T cells sorted from blood, sampled in a trial of the OX40 agonist ivuxolimab. The CDR3 nucleotides read TGTGCCAGCAGCTTAGGGAAGGGAAGGAACCAGCATTTT. It codes for CASSLGKGRNQHF.